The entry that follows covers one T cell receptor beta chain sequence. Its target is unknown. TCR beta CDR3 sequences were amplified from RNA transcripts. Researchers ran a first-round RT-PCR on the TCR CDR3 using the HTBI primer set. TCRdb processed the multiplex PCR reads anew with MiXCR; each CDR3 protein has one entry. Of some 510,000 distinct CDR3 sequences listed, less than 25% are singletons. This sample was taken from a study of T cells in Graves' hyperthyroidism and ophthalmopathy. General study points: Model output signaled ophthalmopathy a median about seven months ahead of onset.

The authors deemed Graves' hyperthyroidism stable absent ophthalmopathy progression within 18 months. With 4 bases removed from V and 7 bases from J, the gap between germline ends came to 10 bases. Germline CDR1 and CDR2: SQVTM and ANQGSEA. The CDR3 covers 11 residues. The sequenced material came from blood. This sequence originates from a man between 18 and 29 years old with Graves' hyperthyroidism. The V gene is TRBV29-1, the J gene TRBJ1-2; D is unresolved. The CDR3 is CSVVGVGGYTF. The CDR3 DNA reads TGCAGCGTTGTCGGGGTGGGTGGCTACACCTTC.